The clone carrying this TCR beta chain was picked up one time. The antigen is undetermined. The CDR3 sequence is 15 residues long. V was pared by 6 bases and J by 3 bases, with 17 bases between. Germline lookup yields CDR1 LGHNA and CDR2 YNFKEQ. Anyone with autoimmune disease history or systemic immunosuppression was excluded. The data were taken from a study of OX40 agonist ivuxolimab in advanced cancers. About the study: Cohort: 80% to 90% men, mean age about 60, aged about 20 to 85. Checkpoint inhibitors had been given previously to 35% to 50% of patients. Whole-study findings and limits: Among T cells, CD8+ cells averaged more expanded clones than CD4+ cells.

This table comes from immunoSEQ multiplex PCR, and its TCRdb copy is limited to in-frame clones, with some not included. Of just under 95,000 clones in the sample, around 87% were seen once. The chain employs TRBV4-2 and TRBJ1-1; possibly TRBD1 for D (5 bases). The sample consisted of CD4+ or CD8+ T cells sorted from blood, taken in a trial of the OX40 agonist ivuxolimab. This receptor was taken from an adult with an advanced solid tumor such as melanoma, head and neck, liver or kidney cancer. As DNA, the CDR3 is TGTGCCAGCAGATACGCTAGAGGGGATTACACTGAAGCTTTCTTT. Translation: CASRYARGDYTEAFF.